This entry features one T cell receptor beta chain sequence. The antigen is not known. From germline, CDR1 is LNHDA and CDR2 SQIVND (reference sequence). Between the trimmed V and J ends, which lost 7 bases and 10 bases, there was a span of 19 bases. The CDR3 runs 13 residues. PCR was performed using 60 Vbeta and 13 Jbeta primers. The table came from immunoSEQ multiplex PCR; TCRdb's copy has only in-frame clones and leaves some out. The sample gives 160,000 or so clones, around 74% of which show up once; about 1.4% is in the top ten. The data were taken from a study of cytomegalovirus exposure and HLA in healthy donors. In the study overall: The early release's HLA-typed donors yielded roughly 85 million unique TCRs. The study's findings and limits: A later analysis revealed that TCR association rates differed between HLA loci, peaking at DRB1 and bottoming out at HLA-C. It was assumed in the presence/absence analyses that sequencing depth was roughly uniform across donors. According to the study, 160 or so TCR beta chains were cytomegalovirus-associated.

V is TRBV19 and J is TRBJ1-2, with D possibly TRBD1 on 6 matching bases. The TCR was taken from a woman between 25 and 40 years old in good health and CMV-seronegative. Sequenced material: PBMCs. CDR3 in amino acids: CASKVAQGVSYTF. CDR3 in DNA: TGTGCCAGTAAAGTAGCACAGGGAGTTTCCTACACCTTC.